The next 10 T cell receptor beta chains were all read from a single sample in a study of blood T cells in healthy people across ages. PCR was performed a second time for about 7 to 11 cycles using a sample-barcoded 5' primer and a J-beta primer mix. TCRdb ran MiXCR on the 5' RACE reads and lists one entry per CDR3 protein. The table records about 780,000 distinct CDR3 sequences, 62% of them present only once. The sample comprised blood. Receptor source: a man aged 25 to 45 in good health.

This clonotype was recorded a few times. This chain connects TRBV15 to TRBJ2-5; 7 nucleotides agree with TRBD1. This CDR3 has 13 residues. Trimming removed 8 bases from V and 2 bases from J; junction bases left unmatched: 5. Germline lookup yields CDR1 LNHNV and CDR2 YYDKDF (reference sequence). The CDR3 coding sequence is TGTGCCACCTCCGGGACAGCTCAAGAGACCCAGTACTTC. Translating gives CATSGTAQETQYF.

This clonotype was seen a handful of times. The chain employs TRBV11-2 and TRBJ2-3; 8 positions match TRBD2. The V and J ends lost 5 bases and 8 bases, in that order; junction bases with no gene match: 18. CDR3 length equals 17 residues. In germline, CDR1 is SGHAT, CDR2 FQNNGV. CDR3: CASSPLVRSSGASTQYF. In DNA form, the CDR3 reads TGTGCCAGCAGCCCCCTGGTTCGTAGTAGCGGGGCCTCTACGCAGTATTTT.

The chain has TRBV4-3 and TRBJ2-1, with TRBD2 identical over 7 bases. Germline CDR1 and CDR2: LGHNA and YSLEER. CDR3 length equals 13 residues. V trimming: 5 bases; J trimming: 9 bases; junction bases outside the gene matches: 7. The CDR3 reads CASSGDYLSEQFF. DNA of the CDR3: TGCGCCAGCAGCGGGGACTACCTCTCTGAGCAGTTCTTC.

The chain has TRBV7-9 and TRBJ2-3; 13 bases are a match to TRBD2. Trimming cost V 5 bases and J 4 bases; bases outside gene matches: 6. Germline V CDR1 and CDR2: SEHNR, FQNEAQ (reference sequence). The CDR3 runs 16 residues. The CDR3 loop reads CASSEAGTSGADTQYF. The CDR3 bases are TGTGCCAGCAGCGAGGCCGGGACTAGCGGGGCAGATACGCAGTATTTT.

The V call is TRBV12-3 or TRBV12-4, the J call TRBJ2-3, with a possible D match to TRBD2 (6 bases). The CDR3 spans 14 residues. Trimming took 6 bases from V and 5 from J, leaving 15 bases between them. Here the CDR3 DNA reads TGTGCCAGCAGGCGGGACTCCCTAGGAGATACGCAGTATTTT. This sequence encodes CASRRDSLGDTQYF.

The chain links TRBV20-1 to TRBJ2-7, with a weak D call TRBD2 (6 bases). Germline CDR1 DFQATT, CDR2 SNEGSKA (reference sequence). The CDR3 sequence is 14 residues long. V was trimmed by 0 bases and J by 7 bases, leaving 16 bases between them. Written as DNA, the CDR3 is TGCAGTGCTAGAGACCGGGACTTGGCCGCTGAGCAGTACTTC. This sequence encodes CSARDRDLAAEQYF.

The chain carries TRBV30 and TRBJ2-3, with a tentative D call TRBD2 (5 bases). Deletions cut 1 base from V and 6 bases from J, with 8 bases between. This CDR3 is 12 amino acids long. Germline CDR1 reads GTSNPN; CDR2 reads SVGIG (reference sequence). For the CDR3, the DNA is TGTGCCTGGAGTGCCTCGGGGGATACGCAGTATTTT. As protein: CAWSASGDTQYF.

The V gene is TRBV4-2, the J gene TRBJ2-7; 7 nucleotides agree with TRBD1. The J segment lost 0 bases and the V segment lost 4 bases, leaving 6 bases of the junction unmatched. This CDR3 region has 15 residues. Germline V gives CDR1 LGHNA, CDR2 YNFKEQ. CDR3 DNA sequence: TGTGCCAGCAGCCCCGGGACAGCCTACTCCTACGAGCAGTACTTC. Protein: CASSPGTAYSYEQYF.

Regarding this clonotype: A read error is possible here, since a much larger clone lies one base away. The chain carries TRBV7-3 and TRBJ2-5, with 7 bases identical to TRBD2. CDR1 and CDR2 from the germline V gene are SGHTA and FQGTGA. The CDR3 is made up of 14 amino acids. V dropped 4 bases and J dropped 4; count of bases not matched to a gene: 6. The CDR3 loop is CASSWGGIRETQYF. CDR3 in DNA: TGTGCCAGCAGCTGGGGGGGGATACGAGAGACCCAGTACTTC.

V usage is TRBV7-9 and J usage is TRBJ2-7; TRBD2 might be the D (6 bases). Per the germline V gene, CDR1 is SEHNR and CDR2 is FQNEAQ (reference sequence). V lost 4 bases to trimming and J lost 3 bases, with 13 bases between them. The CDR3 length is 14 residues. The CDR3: CASSSTGTGYEQYF. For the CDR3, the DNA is TGTGCCAGCAGCTCGACCGGGACTGGCTACGAGCAGTACTTC.